This is a list of T cell receptor beta chains from one sample in a study of blood T cell repertoires in COVID-19. Libraries were prepared by immunoSEQ multiplex PCR; TCRdb keeps only in-frame clonotypes and omits some of them. This table has over 55,000 clones, approximately 90% appearing once. Input material: peripheral blood. All receptors come from a human donor in a cohort sampled during active COVID-19. Each CDR3 is given with its conserved first and last residue. The D gene is left open where the match is weak. Size tells how often a clone was seen (once, few, many) or the class of an expanded clone, and some rows leave it out.

abundance: .
j_gene: TRBJ1-2
v_gene: TRBV5-4
d_gene: .
len: 15
CDR3aa: CASSPGVQGNYGYTF
CDR3nt: TGTGCCAGCAGCCCGGGTGTACAGGGTAACTATGGCTACACCTTC

abundance: .
j_gene: TRBJ1-2
v_gene: TRBV12-5
d_gene: .
len: 12
CDR3aa: CASGSLYYGYTF
CDR3nt: TGTGCTAGTGGTTCCCTGTATTATGGCTACACCTTC

abundance: .
j_gene: TRBJ2-7
v_gene: TRBV6-5
d_gene: TRBD1
len: 15
CDR3aa: CASSYSGTGVAEQYF
CDR3nt: TGTGCCAGCAGTTATTCCGGGACAGGGGTTGCGGAGCAGTACTTC

abundance: .
j_gene: TRBJ2-3
v_gene: TRBV5-6
d_gene: TRBD1
len: 14
CDR3aa: CASALRTGSPTQYF
CDR3nt: TGTGCCAGCGCCTTGAGGACAGGGTCACCGACGCAGTATTTT

abundance: .
j_gene: TRBJ1-5
v_gene: TRBV10-3
d_gene: .
len: 13
CDR3aa: CAGTRSWLEPQHF
CDR3nt: TGTGCCGGAACGAGGTCCTGGCTGGAGCCCCAGCATTTT

abundance: .
j_gene: TRBJ1-6
v_gene: TRBV5-6
d_gene: .
len: 12
CDR3aa: CASSSGRSPLHF
CDR3nt: TGTGCCAGCAGCTCCGGGAGATCACCCCTCCACTTT

abundance: .
j_gene: TRBJ2-7
v_gene: TRBV4-1
d_gene: .
len: 14
CDR3aa: CASSHKNYRDEQYF
CDR3nt: TGCGCCAGCAGCCACAAGAACTACAGGGACGAGCAGTACTTC

abundance: .
j_gene: TRBJ2-7
v_gene: TRBV27
d_gene: .
len: 13
CDR3aa: CASSLRFSYEQYF
CDR3nt: TGTGCCAGCAGTTTACGGTTCTCCTACGAGCAGTACTTC

abundance: .
j_gene: TRBJ1-1
v_gene: TRBV10-3
d_gene: TRBD1
len: 15
CDR3aa: CAISLTGGINTEAFF
CDR3nt: TGTGCCATCAGCCTGACAGGGGGTATAAACACTGAAGCTTTCTTT

abundance: once
j_gene: TRBJ1-2
v_gene: TRBV30
d_gene: .
len: 15
CDR3aa: CAWSPHSGGIGGYTF
CDR3nt: TGTGCCTGGAGTCCGCACAGTGGGGGGATAGGGGGCTACACCTTC

abundance: .
j_gene: TRBJ1-5
v_gene: TRBV13
d_gene: TRBD1
len: 15
CDR3aa: CASSSSGQGNQPQHF
CDR3nt: TGTGCCAGCAGCTCGTCCGGACAGGGGAATCAGCCCCAGCATTTT

abundance: once
j_gene: TRBJ2-7
v_gene: TRBV12-3/TRBV12-4
d_gene: .
len: 13
CDR3aa: CASSRTPAYEQYF
CDR3nt: TGTGCCAGCTCTCGGACACCAGCCTACGAGCAGTACTTC

abundance: .
j_gene: TRBJ1-1
v_gene: TRBV29-1
d_gene: .
len: 15
CDR3aa: CSVRRGSPLNTEAFF
CDR3nt: TGCAGCGTCCGCAGGGGCTCACCATTGAACACTGAAGCTTTCTTT

abundance: .
j_gene: TRBJ2-7
v_gene: TRBV11-2
d_gene: .
len: 12
CDR3aa: CASSPVYYEQYF
CDR3nt: TGTGCCAGCAGCCCAGTATACTACGAGCAGTACTTC

abundance: .
j_gene: TRBJ1-2
v_gene: TRBV7-8
d_gene: .
len: 15
CDR3aa: CASSLTDSYVEGYTF
CDR3nt: TGTGCCAGCAGCCTAACGGACAGCTATGTGGAGGGCTACACCTTC

abundance: .
j_gene: TRBJ2-5
v_gene: TRBV6-1
d_gene: TRBD2
len: 16
CDR3aa: CASSEGLAVYGETQYF
CDR3nt: TGTGCCAGCAGTGAGGGACTAGCGGTATATGGTGAGACCCAGTACTTC

abundance: .
j_gene: TRBJ2-6
v_gene: TRBV18
d_gene: TRBD1
len: 19
CDR3aa: CASSPSGQGSVGWANVLTF
CDR3nt: TGTGCCAGCTCACCCTCGGGACAGGGGTCCGTCGGCTGGGCCAACGTCCTGACTTTC

abundance: once
j_gene: TRBJ1-3
v_gene: TRBV7-9
d_gene: TRBD1
len: 15
CDR3aa: CASFSSDRGGNTIYF
CDR3nt: TGTGCCAGCTTCTCATCGGACAGGGGGGGAAACACCATATATTTT

abundance: .
j_gene: TRBJ1-1
v_gene: TRBV30
d_gene: .
len: 16
CDR3aa: CACFGGGRGLNTEAFF
CDR3nt: TGTGCCTGTTTCGGGGGGGGCAGGGGCCTGAACACTGAAGCTTTCTTT

abundance: few
j_gene: TRBJ2-3
v_gene: TRBV11-2
d_gene: .
len: 15
CDR3aa: CASSLAWGRTDTQYF
CDR3nt: TGTGCCAGCAGCTTAGCGTGGGGGCGCACAGATACGCAGTATTTT

abundance: .
j_gene: TRBJ2-7
v_gene: TRBV5-1
d_gene: TRBD1
len: 14
CDR3aa: CASSGGQGIYEQYF
CDR3nt: TGCGCCAGCAGCGGGGGACAGGGAATCTACGAGCAGTACTTC

abundance: .
j_gene: TRBJ1-1
v_gene: TRBV11-2
d_gene: TRBD1
len: 18
CDR3aa: CASSLVPGQGAMNTEAFF
CDR3nt: TGTGCCAGCAGCCTTGTCCCGGGACAGGGGGCGATGAACACTGAAGCTTTCTTT

abundance: .
j_gene: TRBJ1-2
v_gene: TRBV11-2
d_gene: TRBD1
len: 13
CDR3aa: CASSRQGADGYTF
CDR3nt: TGTGCCAGCAGTAGACAGGGGGCTGATGGCTACACCTTC